The 18 T cell receptor beta chains below all came from one sample that was sequenced in a study of PD-1 blockade in classical Hodgkin lymphoma. The time point: cycle 4 day 1 (C4D1), after six to seven weeks of nivolumab. Every patient was affected by relapse after autologous stem cell transplantation, while exposure to brentuximab vedotin was not uniform. The table came from immunoSEQ multiplex PCR; TCRdb's copy has only in-frame clones and leaves some out. The table includes about 24,000 clones, under 75% detected once. The sequencing here drew on peripheral blood mononuclear cells (PBMCs), taken before the fourth cycle of nivolumab. These receptors all come from a human donor with classical Hodgkin lymphoma.

The rearrangement joins TRBV4-2 to TRBJ1-2; D unresolved. Trimming stripped 2 bases from V and 4 bases from J, with 14 bases between. CDR1 and CDR2 (germline): LGHNA, YNFKEQ. CDR3 length: 15 residues. The CDR3 loop reads CASSQTMSGFYGYTF. CDR3 DNA sequence: TGTGCCAGCAGCCAAACAATGTCTGGGTTCTATGGCTACACCTTC.

V gene TRBV4-1 combines with J gene TRBJ2-7; TRBD1 agrees at 8 bases. V lost 4 bases, J lost 6 bases, and 5 bases stayed unmatched. The CDR3 runs 13 residues. Germline V gene lookup returns CDR1 MGHRA and CDR2 YSYEKL. The DNA for the CDR3 is TGCGCCAGCAGCCGAGAAGGGACAGGCGAGCAGTACTTC. As protein: CASSREGTGEQYF.

This clone was observed a handful of times. The chain has TRBV6-4 and TRBJ1-5; TRBD1 might be the D (6 bases). Germline-derived CDR1 and CDR2 are MRHNA and SNTAGT. The CDR3 runs 15 residues. V gave up 3 bases and J gave up 4 bases, with 13 bases separating them. The CDR3 DNA follows: TGTGCCAGCAGTGAATCAGGGGAAGGTAATCAGCCCCAGCATTTT. Translating it yields CASSESGEGNQPQHF.

The J gene is TRBJ2-6, the V gene TRBV28, with 8 bases identical to TRBD1. CDR1 is MDHEN and CDR2 is SYDVKM in the germline V gene. Trimming removed 3 bases from V and 4 bases from J; junction bases left unmatched: 14. The CDR3 consists of 19 residues. The CDR3 reads CASSFLGQGLRAGANVLTF. CDR3 DNA sequence: TGTGCCAGCAGTTTCCTTGGACAGGGATTAAGGGCCGGGGCCAACGTCCTGACTTTC.

The V call is TRBV6-5, the J call TRBJ1-6; D not certain. The CDR3 length is 12 residues. CDR1 and CDR2 (germline): MNHEY, SVGAGI. V gave up 6 bases and J gave up 7 bases, with 7 bases separating them. CDR3 region: CASRATNSPLHF. DNA of the CDR3: TGTGCCAGCAGGGCGACGAATTCACCCCTCCACTTT.

V gene TRBV6-6 combines with J gene TRBJ1-2; D gene ambiguous. The germline V gene encodes CDR1 MNHNY and CDR2 SVGAGI (reference sequence). This CDR3 is built from 13 residues. V lost 2 bases and J 8 bases, leaving 12 bases between the germline ends. The CDR3 region is CASSYEGVSGYTF. In nucleotides, the CDR3 is TGTGCCAGCAGTTACGAGGGTGTGAGCGGCTACACCTTC.

For the CDR3, the DNA is TGTGCCAGCAGCCGTATAAGACAGGTGGGAAGTGAGACCCAGTACTTC. It codes for CASSRIRQVGSETQYF. The chain uses TRBV7-8 and TRBJ2-5, with TRBD1 as a possible D gene (6 bases). Germline V gene lookup returns CDR1 SGHVS and CDR2 FQNEAQ. Trimming cost V 5 bases and J 5 bases, with 21 bases left between them. This CDR3 contains 16 residues.

This chain connects TRBV11-1 to TRBJ1-6, with D hard to call. CDR3 length: 13 amino acids. Trimming shortened V by 1 base and J by 6 bases, and 4 bases separated the two germline ends. In germline, CDR1 is SGHAT, CDR2 FQDESV (reference sequence). The CDR3 sequence is CASSLGSNSPLHF. The CDR3 DNA reads as TGTGCCAGCAGCTTAGGGAGTAATTCACCCCTCCACTTT.

The chain joins TRBV18 to TRBJ1-1; D is unresolved. The CDR3 sequence is 15 residues long. Per the germline V gene, CDR1 is KGHSH and CDR2 is LQKENI. V was cut by 2 bases and J by 6 bases, with 16 bases left in between. This CDR3 is CASSPYRGEGSEAFF. The CDR3 nucleotides read TGTGCCAGCTCACCATACCGGGGAGAGGGCTCTGAAGCTTTCTTT.

Notes on this clone: One end of the junction fails to match germline, which may point to a read error. This chain's CDR3 is CASSQGDQGTQYF. In DNA, the CDR3 is TGTGCCAGCAGCCAAGGGGACCAAGGGACCCAGTACTTC. V gene TRBV14 combines with J gene TRBJ2-5, with D perhaps TRBD1 or TRBD2 (5 bases each). This CDR3 is 13 amino acids long. The germline V gene encodes CDR1 SGHDN and CDR2 FVKESK.

J is TRBJ2-6 and V is TRBV5-5, with D possibly TRBD2 on 5 matching bases. The CDR3 consists of 17 residues. From germline, CDR1 is SGHKS and CDR2 YYEKEE (reference sequence). V lost 1 base and J lost 4, with 15 bases in between. Written as DNA, the CDR3 is TGTGCCAGCAGCTTGCAGTATGCGGGCGCGGGGGCCAACGTCCTGACTTTC. Translation: CASSLQYAGAGANVLTF.

The chain employs TRBV6-5 and TRBJ2-2; 8 nucleotides line up with TRBD1. Germline CDR1 and CDR2: MNHEY and SVGAGI. V lost 6 bases, J lost 4 bases, and 7 bases stayed unmatched. This CDR3 has 15 amino acids. The CDR3, as DNA: TGTGCCAGCAGAACCGAGGACAGGGTCACCGGGGAGCTGTTTTTT. Translating it yields CASRTEDRVTGELFF.

The gene calls are TRBV6-9 and TRBJ2-1; D gene ambiguous. V lost 6 bases and J 5 bases, leaving 5 bases between the germline ends. The CDR3 has 11 amino acids. The germline gives CDR1 MNHGY, CDR2 SVAAGI. For the CDR3, the DNA is TGTGCCAGCAGGGCCAACAATGAGCAGTTCTTC. It encodes CASRANNEQFF.

V usage is TRBV6-5 and J usage is TRBJ1-4; tentatively, D is TRBD1 (6 bases). This CDR3 comprises 15 residues. V was shortened by 0 bases and J by 8 bases, with 13 bases between the two germline ends. The germline gives CDR1 MNHEY, CDR2 SVGAGI. DNA of the CDR3: TGTGCCAGCAGTTACTCGTGGGGGGCGGGAGAAAAACTGTTTTTT. Translated: CASSYSWGAGEKLFF.

V gene TRBV7-3 combines with J gene TRBJ2-5; a weak D match, TRBD2 (5 bases). Germline V gene sequence: CDR1 SGHTA, CDR2 FQGTGA. Trimming stripped 5 bases from V and 5 bases from J, with 18 bases between. The CDR3 consists of 15 residues. CDR3 DNA sequence: TGTGCCAGCAGCCCCTCGGTTGGCGGGTGGGAGACCCAGTACTTC. Translating it yields CASSPSVGGWETQYF. The full variable domain, in which reference TRBV7-3 and TRBJ2-5 provide the parts outside the CDR3, is GAGVSQTPSNKVTEKGKYVELRCDPISGHTALYWYRQSLGQGPEFLIYFQGTGAADDSGLPNDRFFAVRPEGSVSTLKIQRTERGDSAVYLCASSPSVGGWETQYFGPGTRLLVL.

This chain connects TRBV2 to TRBJ1-6; tentative D call: TRBD1 (6 bases). This CDR3 contains 14 residues. The V end lost 7 bases, the J end lost 11 bases, and 18 bases lay between the germline ends. Germline CDR1 and CDR2: SNHLY and FYNNEI. CDR3 in DNA: TGTGCCAGCACCTCGACAGGTTTCCGGGCACCCCTCCACTTT. It specifies CASTSTGFRAPLHF. The whole variable domain, remainder taken from reference TRBV2 and TRBJ1-6, is EPEVTQTPSHQVTQMGQEVILRCVPISNHLYFYWYRQILGQKVEFLVSFYNNEISEKSEIFDDQFSVERPDGSNFTLKIRSTKLEDSAMYFCASTSTGFRAPLHFGNGTRLTVT.

The chain is built from TRBV5-6 and TRBJ2-3; weak D call: TRBD2 (6 bases). Looked up from germline, CDR1 is SGHDT and CDR2 is YYEEEE. CDR3 length: 19 amino acids. The germline V and J ends were trimmed by 2 bases and 1 base, with 23 bases remaining between them. The CDR3 DNA follows: TGTGCCAGCAGCTTCTTGGGCCTATTCGGGGGAAGTGGCACAGATACGCAGTATTTT. Amino acid sequence: CASSFLGLFGGSGTDTQYF.

The chain employs TRBV15 and TRBJ2-1; the D gene is possibly TRBD2 (5 bases). Germline values: CDR1 LNHNV, CDR2 YYDKDF (reference sequence). Deletions cut 2 bases from V and 7 bases from J, with 9 bases between. CDR3 length: 13 amino acids. The CDR3 DNA reads TGTGCCACCAGCAGACCACTAGAAAATGAGCAGTTCTTC. It yields the protein CATSRPLENEQFF.